This entry lists 20 T cell receptor beta chains sequenced from one sample in a study of tumor and adjacent non-tumor tissue in lung cancer. TCRbeta libraries were built with three rounds of nested PCR, modified from ARM-PCR. TCRdb fed the multiplex PCR reads into MiXCR, producing one record per CDR3 protein. Of some 95,000 distinct CDR3 sequences listed, more than 80% were seen once; the top ten hold about 30%. The template was RNA from unsorted bulk tissue. More than 3 cm separated this lung sample from the edge of the tumor. The source material was distant non-tumor lung tissue. These receptors were collected from a man between 60 and 70 years old with small cell lung cancer.

Only one count was recorded for this clonotype. The chain links TRBV12-3 or TRBV12-4 to TRBJ1-2; D ambiguous. The V gene lost 5 bases and the J gene lost 4 bases, with 17 bases spanning the gap. This CDR3 region has 15 residues. CDR3 loop: CASSLQLEEVYGYTF. The DNA of the CDR3 is TGTGCCAGCAGTCTTCAGTTGGAGGAGGTCTATGGCTACACCTTC.

In regard to this clonotype: One end of the junction varies from germline; a read error may be responsible. The rearrangement joins TRBV4-2 to TRBJ1-1; D remains ambiguous. The CDR3 is 14 residues long. Germline CDR1 reads LGHNA; CDR2 reads YNFKEQ. The CDR3 region is CASSRLSSWGEGFF. The CDR3 DNA sequence: TGTGCCAGCAGCCGGCTATCGAGCTGGGGTGAAGGTTTCTTT.

In regard to this clonotype: This likely comes from a read error, as the CDR3 has no conserved phenylalanine or tryptophan at its end. The chain couples TRBV7-2 to TRBJ2-4; D is unresolved. CDR1 is SGHTA, CDR2 FQGNSA, per germline. The CDR3 extends over 14 amino acids. Here the CDR3 reads CASSLVGLGHIQYL. The CDR3 DNA follows: TGTGCCAGTAGCTTAGTGGGCCTCGGTCACATTCAGTACTTA.

As concerns this clonotype: This may arise from a read error, as a much more abundant clone is one base away. The V and J genes are TRBV4-1 and TRBJ2-2; the D call may be TRBD1 or TRBD2 (5 bases each). This CDR3 has 14 residues. Germline-derived CDR1 and CDR2 are MGHRA and YSYEKL. CDR3 DNA sequence: TGCGCCAGCAGCCAGGGTCAGGACACCGGGGAGCTGTTATTT. Translating gives CASSQGQDTGELLF.

As for this clonotype: Without the conserved terminal phenylalanine or tryptophan, this CDR3 likely stems from a read error. V usage is TRBV6-1 and J usage is TRBJ1-1, with 7 bases that match TRBD1. This CDR3 comprises 17 residues. V lost 3 bases and J lost 1; bases outside the gene matches: 11. Germline V gene lookup returns CDR1 MNHNS and CDR2 SASEGT. CDR3 residues: CASSDDPEGATNTEAFI. CDR3 DNA sequence: TGTGCCAGCAGTGATGACCCGGAGGGGGCGACGAACACTGAAGCTTTCATT.

This clonotype was recorded at least ten times. The genes are TRBV6-5 and TRBJ2-2, with 7 bases matching TRBD1. V lost 6 bases and J lost 2; bases outside the gene matches: 3. CDR1 and CDR2 from the germline V gene are MNHEY and SVGAGI. The CDR3 sequence is 14 residues long. Here the CDR3 DNA reads TGTGCCAGCAGGCGACAGGGCAACACCGGGGAGCTGTTTTTT. It translates to CASRRQGNTGELFF.

Concerning this clonotype: The germline gene is not matched at one end of the junction; a read error may be the cause. The chain uses TRBV6-6 and TRBJ2-1, with D unclear. The CDR3 consists of 14 residues. CDR1 is MNHNY and CDR2 is SVGAGI in the germline V gene (reference sequence). The CDR3 nucleotides are TGTGCCAGCACCCAACCGGAGAGGACCCATGAGCAGCTCTTC. Residues: CASTQPERTHEQLF.

The CDR3: CASSYKVYEQYV. Written as DNA, the CDR3 is TGTGCCAGCAGTTATAAGGTGTACGAGCAGTACGTC. The chain recombines TRBV6-1 with TRBJ2-7; no definite D call. V was pared by 5 bases and J by 4 bases, with 9 bases between. Germline CDR1 MNHNS, CDR2 SASEGT. The CDR3 covers 12 residues.

The chain links TRBV24-1 to TRBJ2-2; D gene uncertain. V was pared by 9 bases and J by 4 bases, with 8 bases between. CDR1 is KGHDR and CDR2 is SFDVKD in the germline V gene. The CDR3 totals 12 residues. The DNA for the CDR3 is TGTGCCACCCCCGATGGCACCGGGGAGCTGTTTTTT. It yields the protein CATPDGTGELFF.

About this clonotype itself: A read error may produce the germline difference seen at one junction end. The V and J genes are TRBV29-1 and TRBJ1-2; tentatively, D is TRBD1 (5 bases). Germline V lookup: CDR1 SQVTM, CDR2 ANQGSEA. This CDR3 contains 14 residues. The CDR3 region has the DNA TGCAGCGTTGATAGATGGGGGGAAGTATATGGCCACACGTTC. Amino acids: CSVDRWGEVYGHTF.

With regard to this clonotype: This sequence may be a read error, since a much larger clone differs from it by one base. The chain combines TRBV5-1 with TRBJ2-1, with 8 bases lining up with TRBD2. Germline V CDR1 and CDR2: SGHRS, YFSETQ. The CDR3 contains 17 residues. Losses at the gene ends were 2 bases for V and 5 bases for J; bases not matched to a gene: 12. CDR3 DNA: TGCGCCAGCAGCTTCGCCTCGACTAGCGTTTCCCACAATGAGCAGTTCTTC. Amino acid sequence: CASSFASTSVSHNEQFF.

In DNA form, the CDR3 reads TGCGCCAGCAGCCGAGAAACAATATGGACTAGCGGGTTCAATGAGCAGTTCTTC. Translated: CASSRETIWTSGFNEQFF. The chain uses TRBV4-1 and TRBJ2-1; the match to TRBD2 covers 11 bases. The CDR3 covers 18 residues. Looked up from germline, CDR1 is MGHRA and CDR2 is YSYEKL. Trimming at V came to 4 bases and at J to 6 bases, leaving 14 bases not matched to a gene.

Notes on this clonotype: This is likely a read error, given that the CDR3 carries no conserved phenylalanine or tryptophan at its end. This CDR3 is CTSNRLANTGELFC. The CDR3 bases are TGTACCAGTAATAGGCTCGCGAACACCGGGGAGCTGTTTTGT. V is TRBV19 and J is TRBJ2-2; no definite D call. This CDR3 contains 14 residues. Germline CDR1 LNHDA, CDR2 SQIVND (reference sequence).

This clonotype was detected only once. This sequence joins TRBV4-2 and TRBJ2-3; D is perhaps TRBD2 (5 bases). The V end was cut by 3 bases, the J end by 5 bases, with 15 bases between. Germline values: CDR1 LGHNA, CDR2 YNFKEQ. CDR3 length: 15 residues. The CDR3 DNA sequence: TGTGCCAGCAGCCAGGACTGGGAGAGCCAAGATACGCAGTATTTT. Translating it yields CASSQDWESQDTQYF.

The chain links TRBV11-3 to TRBJ2-5, with a tentative D call TRBD2 (6 bases). This CDR3 has 15 amino acids. Germline assignment: CDR1 SGHNT and CDR2 YENEEA. V lost 4 bases and J lost 10, with 22 bases in between. DNA for the CDR3: TGTGCCAGCAGCTCCTCGAACAATCGGTTCGGGAGCCAGTACTTC. This sequence encodes CASSSSNNRFGSQYF. The full variable domain, completed using reference TRBV11-3 and TRBJ2-5, is EAGVVQSPRYKIIEKKQPVAFWCNPISGHNTLYWYLQNLGQGPELLIRYENEEAVDDSQLPKDRFSAERLKGVDSTLKIQPAELGDSAVYLCASSSSNNRFGSQYFGPGTRLLVL.

This clonotype came up a few times. V usage is TRBV20-1 and J usage is TRBJ2-7, with 8 nucleotides matching TRBD2. This CDR3 comprises 15 residues. V dropped 0 bases and J dropped 2; count of bases not matched to a gene: 6. From germline, CDR1 is DFQATT and CDR2 SNEGSKA (reference sequence). In DNA, the CDR3 is TGCAGTGCTAGAGATGTCGAGCGGGAGCCCTACGAGCAGTACGTC. Its translation is CSARDVEREPYEQYV.

To note about this clonotype: This clone may be a read error of a much larger clone one base away. The chain employs TRBV28 and TRBJ1-2; no clear D gene. Per germline, CDR1 MDHEN and CDR2 SYDVKM. There are 13 residues in the CDR3. The CDR3 reads CASSLIDLYDYTF. The CDR3 DNA is TGTGCCAGCAGTTTAATTGACCTCTATGACTACACCTTC.

With regard to this clonotype: A single base separates this from a much larger clone, so it may be a read error. This sequence joins TRBV30 and TRBJ1-3; D ambiguous. The CDR3 is 14 amino acids. In germline, CDR1 is GTSNPN, CDR2 SVGIG (reference sequence). Here the CDR3 DNA reads TGTGCCCGAGGGTGGCCGGGCTCTGGAAACACCGTATATTTT. Its protein is CARGWPGSGNTVYF.

The rearrangement uses TRBV20-1 and TRBJ2-3, with 8 nucleotides matching TRBD2. The CDR3 spans 14 residues. The ends lost 2 bases at V and 6 bases at J; junction bases unmatched: 7. Germline V gene data show CDR1 as DFQATT and CDR2 as SNEGSKA (reference sequence). Here the CDR3 DNA reads TGCAGTGCTAGATGGACTAGCCACATGGATACGCAGTATTTT. Protein sequence: CSARWTSHMDTQYF.

This clonotype was recorded only once. The chain joins TRBV4-2 to TRBJ2-3, with D possibly called TRBD1 or TRBD2 (5 bases each). In germline, CDR1 is LGHNA, CDR2 YNFKEQ. The CDR3 is made up of 15 amino acids. The germline V and J ends were trimmed by 4 bases and 5 bases, with 16 bases remaining between them. CDR3 DNA: TGTGCCAGCAGCCCCATGGGACCTCTAAGAGATACGCAGTATTTT. This sequence encodes CASSPMGPLRDTQYF.